One sample yielded the 20 T cell receptor beta chains listed below, sequenced in a study of blood T cell repertoires in COVID-19. The repertoire was sequenced with immunoSEQ multiplex PCR; TCRdb's copy has only in-frame clones and lacks some. This table holds about 110,000 clones, approximately 90% found once. The sequenced sample was peripheral blood. The receptor set was obtained from a human donor in a cohort sampled during active COVID-19.

The chain uses TRBV6-5 and TRBJ2-3; 9 nucleotides agree with TRBD1. CDR3 length equals 15 residues. The J segment lost 2 bases and the V segment lost 7 bases, leaving 7 bases of the junction unmatched. Germline V gene sequence: CDR1 MNHEY, CDR2 SVGAGI. DNA for the CDR3: TGTGCCAGCACTTCGGGACAGGGCCTCACAGATACGCAGTATTTT. Its protein is CASTSGQGLTDTQYF.

This clone was counted a few times. The chain carries TRBV19 and TRBJ1-5; possibly TRBD1 for D (5 bases). The length of the CDR3 is 20 residues. The V gene's germline CDR1 is LNHDA and CDR2 SQIVND (reference sequence). With 3 bases removed from V and 6 bases from J, the gap between germline ends came to 30 bases. CDR3 region: CASSMKGGAGRRMRSQPQHF. The CDR3 DNA follows: TGTGCCAGTAGTATGAAAGGCGGGGCAGGGCGTCGGATGCGGAGTCAGCCCCAGCATTTT.

A single count supports this clone. The V gene is TRBV7-2, the J gene TRBJ2-6, with TRBD2 identical over 10 bases. V lost 5 bases, J lost 1 base, and 8 bases stayed unmatched. The CDR3 has 18 amino acids. Germline V gives CDR1 SGHTA, CDR2 FQGNSA. The CDR3 nucleotides read TGTGCCAGCAGCAAACGAGCGGGAGGGGCGTCTGGGGCCAACGTCCTGACTTTC. The encoded protein is CASSKRAGGASGANVLTF.

This chain links TRBV5-6 with TRBJ1-2; no clear D gene. Germline CDR1 is SGHDT and CDR2 is YYEEEE. This CDR3 is 14 amino acids long. The V gene lost 3 bases and the J gene lost 3 bases, with 12 bases spanning the gap. This CDR3 reads CASSSPRRDYGYTF. DNA of the CDR3: TGTGCCAGCAGCTCCCCACGGAGGGACTATGGCTACACCTTC.

The rearrangement uses TRBV2 and TRBJ1-1, with D unclear. V was pared by 4 bases and J by 9 bases, with 12 bases between. The length of the CDR3 is 12 residues. The germline V gene has CDR1 SNHLY and CDR2 FYNNEI. DNA for the CDR3: TGTGCCAGCAGTGGTGGAGGAGGGAAAGCTTTCTTT. Translating gives CASSGGGGKAFF.

There are a few counts of this clone. Other nucleotide sequences in the sample specify the same CDR3. The V and J genes are TRBV5-1 and TRBJ1-3; D remains unclear. Germline loops: CDR1 SGHRS, CDR2 YFSETQ. The V end lost 0 bases, the J end lost 4 bases, and 8 bases lay between the germline ends. CDR3 size: 14 residues. The CDR3 protein is CASSLAGYGNTIYF. The CDR3 DNA reads TGCGCCAGCAGCTTGGCGGGGTACGGAAACACCATATATTTT. The full variable domain, with the rest looked up from reference TRBV5-1 and TRBJ1-3, is KAGVTQTPRYLIKTRGQQVTLSCSPISGHRSVSWYQQTPGQGLQFLFEYFSETQRNKGNFPGRFSGRQFSNSRSEMNVSTLELGDSALYLCASSLAGYGNTIYFGEGSWLTVV.

This chain joins TRBV9 and TRBJ2-7; 8 nucleotides agree with TRBD2. V shed 4 bases and J 3 bases; nucleotides not matched to a gene: 6. Germline CDR1 and CDR2: SGDLS and YYNGEE. The CDR3 covers 14 residues. CDR3 residues: CASSPGLAGYEQYF. In DNA, the CDR3 is TGTGCCAGCAGCCCCGGGCTAGCGGGCTACGAGCAGTACTTC.

J is TRBJ2-7 and V is TRBV11-2, with 12 positions matching TRBD1. V gave up 4 bases and J gave up 9 bases; unmatched junction bases: 13. The germline CDR1 and CDR2 sequences are SGHAT and FQNNGV. The CDR3 totals 16 residues. The CDR3 sequence: CASSSSRGQGALWQYF. The CDR3 DNA reads as TGTGCCAGCAGCTCTTCTAGGGGACAGGGGGCTTTGTGGCAGTACTTC. The full variable domain, its missing parts supplied by reference TRBV11-2 and TRBJ2-7, is EAGVAQSPRYKIIEKRQSVAFWCNPISGHATLYWYQQILGQGPKLLIQFQNNGVVDDSQLPKDRFSAERLKGVDSTLKIQPAKLEDSAVYLCASSSSRGQGALWQYFGPGTRLTVT.

CDR3 in DNA: TGTGCCAGCAGCGTCACAGGGAATCATTCACCCCTCCACTTT. Translated: CASSVTGNHSPLHF. The V and J genes are TRBV9 and TRBJ1-6; possibly TRBD1 for D (6 bases). There are 14 residues in the CDR3. CDR1 and CDR2 (germline): SGDLS, YYNGEE. V lost 2 bases to trimming and J lost 8 bases, with 11 bases between them.

The rearrangement uses TRBV5-1 and TRBJ2-7; D call uncertain. CDR3 length: 12 amino acids. Trimming stripped 4 bases from V and 6 bases from J, with 11 bases between. Germline lookup yields CDR1 SGHRS and CDR2 YFSETQ. The CDR3 sequence: CASSEARSEQYF. In DNA, the CDR3 is TGCGCCAGCAGCGAAGCCCGATCCGAGCAGTACTTC.

The rearrangement joins TRBV7-9 to TRBJ2-7, with a possible D match to TRBD1 (6 bases). This CDR3 has 13 residues. Trimming pared 5 bases from V and 7 bases from J, leaving 15 bases between. Germline V gives CDR1 SEHNR, CDR2 FQNEAQ (reference sequence). CDR3 DNA sequence: TGTGCCAGCAGCCAGGACAGCCCGAGAGAGCAGTACTTC. Translated, it gives CASSQDSPREQYF.

For this clone: A junction boundary mismatches the germline segment, possibly from a read error. This chain uses TRBV10-3 with TRBJ2-1; D not certain. CDR1 ENHRY and CDR2 SYGVKD come from the germline V gene. The CDR3 is made up of 12 amino acids. The CDR3 DNA follows: TGTGCCATCAGTGAGGCCTACGATGAGCAGTTCTTC. Its translation: CAISEAYDEQFF.

The chain joins TRBV24-1 to TRBJ2-5; D perhaps matches TRBD1 (5 bases). CDR1 and CDR2 from the germline V gene are KGHDR and SFDVKD. There are 13 residues in the CDR3. V dropped 5 bases and J dropped 1 base, with 7 bases sitting between them. CDR3 nucleotide sequence: TGTGCCACCAGTGTTGGGGCCCAAGAGACCCAGTACTTC. Translating gives CATSVGAQETQYF.

The gene calls are TRBV19 and TRBJ2-7, with TRBD1 as a possible D gene (6 bases). Germline lookup yields CDR1 LNHDA and CDR2 SQIVND (reference sequence). Trimming cost V 3 bases and J 4 bases, with 10 bases left between them. CDR3 length equals 13 residues. In nucleotides, the CDR3 is TGTGCCAGTAGTATCGTTAGGGGGTACGAGCAGTACTTC. Protein product: CASSIVRGYEQYF.

The chain joins TRBV18 to TRBJ2-7; no definite D call. CDR1 and CDR2 from the germline V gene are KGHSH and LQKENI. The CDR3 covers 12 residues. V was shortened by 1 base and J by 5 bases, with 6 bases between the two germline ends. DNA for the CDR3: TGTGCCAGCTCACCACGGTCTAACGAGCAGTACTTC. This codes for CASSPRSNEQYF.

This chain uses TRBV5-1 with TRBJ1-1; maybe TRBD1 (5 bases). The length of the CDR3 is 14 residues. Germline CDR1 reads SGHRS; CDR2 reads YFSETQ. Trimming cost V 5 bases and J 4 bases, with 15 bases left between them. The CDR3 DNA follows: TGCGCCAGCAGGACGGGGGGGAGTTCCACTGAAGCTTTCTTT. Translated, it gives CASRTGGSSTEAFF.

The V gene is TRBV19, the J gene TRBJ1-2; the match to TRBD1 covers 7 bases. Trimming cost V 0 bases and J 7 bases; bases outside gene matches: 8. Germline-derived CDR1 and CDR2 are LNHDA and SQIVND (reference sequence). This CDR3 spans 15 amino acids. In nucleotides, the CDR3 is TGTGCCAGTAGTATAGACCCGACAGGGATAAGTGGCTACACCTTC. Protein: CASSIDPTGISGYTF.

The gene calls are TRBV10-3 and TRBJ2-3; 16 bases agree with TRBD2. CDR3 length: 18 residues. V was pared by 8 bases and J by 1 base, with 9 bases of the junction left unmatched. The V gene's germline CDR1 is ENHRY and CDR2 SYGVKD. The CDR3 region is CAIGTGLAGGLGTDTQYF. DNA of the CDR3: TGTGCCATCGGGACGGGACTAGCGGGAGGGTTAGGCACAGATACGCAGTATTTT.

This sequence joins TRBV19 and TRBJ2-1; possibly TRBD2 for D (5 bases). The germline gives CDR1 LNHDA, CDR2 SQIVND (reference sequence). This CDR3 is built from 12 residues. Deletions cut 3 bases from V and 8 bases from J, with 8 bases between. CDR3 nucleotides: TGTGCCAGTAGTATCGGGGTAGATGAGCAGTTCTTC. It translates to CASSIGVDEQFF. The entire variable domain, with the rest obtained from reference TRBV19 and TRBJ2-1, is as follows: DGGITQSPKYLFRKEGQNVTLSCEQNLNHDAMYWYRQDPGQGLRLIYYSQIVNDFQKGDIAEGYSVSREKKESFPLTVTSAQKNPTAFYLCASSIGVDEQFFGPGTRLTVL.

This clone was seen a few times. CDR3 DNA: TGTGCCAGCAGCCAAGATTTTCGGGGCACCGGGGAGCTGTTTTTT. Its translation: CASSQDFRGTGELFF. V usage is TRBV4-2 and J usage is TRBJ2-2; D may be TRBD2 (5 bases). V lost 0 bases and J 4 bases, leaving 9 bases between the germline ends. Germline V gene data show CDR1 as LGHNA and CDR2 as YNFKEQ. The length of the CDR3 is 15 residues.